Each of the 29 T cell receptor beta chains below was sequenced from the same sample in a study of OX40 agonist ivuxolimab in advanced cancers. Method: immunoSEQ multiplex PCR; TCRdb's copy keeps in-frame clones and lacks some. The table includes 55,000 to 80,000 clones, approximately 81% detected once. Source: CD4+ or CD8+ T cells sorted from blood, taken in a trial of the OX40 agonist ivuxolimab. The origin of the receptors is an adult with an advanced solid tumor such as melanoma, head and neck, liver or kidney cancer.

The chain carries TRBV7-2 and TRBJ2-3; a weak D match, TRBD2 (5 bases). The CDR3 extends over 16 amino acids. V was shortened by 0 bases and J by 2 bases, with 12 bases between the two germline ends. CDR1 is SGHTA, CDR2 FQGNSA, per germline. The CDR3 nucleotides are TGTGCCAGCAGCTTAGCGTCCCGGGGAGACACAGATACGCAGTATTTT. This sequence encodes CASSLASRGDTDTQYF. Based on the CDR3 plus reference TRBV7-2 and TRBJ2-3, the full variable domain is GAGVSQSPSNKVTEKGKDVELRCDPISGHTALYWYRQSLGQGLEFLIYFQGNSAPDKSGLPSDRFSAERTGGSVSTLTIQRTQQEDSAVYLCASSLASRGDTDTQYFGPGTRLTVL.

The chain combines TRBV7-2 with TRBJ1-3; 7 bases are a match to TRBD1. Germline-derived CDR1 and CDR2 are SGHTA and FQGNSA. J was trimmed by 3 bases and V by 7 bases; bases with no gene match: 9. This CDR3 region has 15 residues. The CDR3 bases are TGTGCCAGCACTACACACAGGGGTGGTGGAAACACCATATATTTT. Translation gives CASTTHRGGGNTIYF.

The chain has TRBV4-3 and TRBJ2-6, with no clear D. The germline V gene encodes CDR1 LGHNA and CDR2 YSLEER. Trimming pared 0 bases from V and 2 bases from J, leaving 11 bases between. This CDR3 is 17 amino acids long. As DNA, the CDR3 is TGCGCCAGCAGCCAAGAGCTGGCCTTAACTGGGGCCAACGTCCTGACTTTC. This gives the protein CASSQELALTGANVLTF.

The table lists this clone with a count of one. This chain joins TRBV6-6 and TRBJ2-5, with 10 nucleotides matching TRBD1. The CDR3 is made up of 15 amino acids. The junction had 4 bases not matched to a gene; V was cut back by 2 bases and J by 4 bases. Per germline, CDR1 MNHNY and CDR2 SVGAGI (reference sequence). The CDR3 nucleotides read TGTGCCAGCAGTTACGGCGGACAGGGGGGAGAGACCCAGTACTTC. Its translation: CASSYGGQGGETQYF.

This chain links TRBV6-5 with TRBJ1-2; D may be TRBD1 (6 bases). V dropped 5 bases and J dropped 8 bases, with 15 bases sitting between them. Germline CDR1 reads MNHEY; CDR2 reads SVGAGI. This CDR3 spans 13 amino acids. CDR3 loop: CASSQEGGRGYTF. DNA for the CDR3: TGTGCCAGCAGTCAAGAGGGGGGTAGGGGCTACACCTTC.

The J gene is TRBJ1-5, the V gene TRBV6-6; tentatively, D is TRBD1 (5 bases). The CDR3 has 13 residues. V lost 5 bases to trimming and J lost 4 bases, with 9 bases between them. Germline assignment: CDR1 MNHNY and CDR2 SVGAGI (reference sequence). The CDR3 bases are TGTGCCAGCAGTCGGGACTGGAATCAGCCCCAGCATTTT. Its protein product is CASSRDWNQPQHF.

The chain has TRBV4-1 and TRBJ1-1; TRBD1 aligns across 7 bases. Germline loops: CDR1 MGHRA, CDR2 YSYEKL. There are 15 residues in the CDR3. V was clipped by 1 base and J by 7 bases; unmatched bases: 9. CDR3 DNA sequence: TGCGCCAGCAGCCAAGTAGACAGGGAAAGGGGTGAAGCTTTCTTT. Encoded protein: CASSQVDRERGEAFF.

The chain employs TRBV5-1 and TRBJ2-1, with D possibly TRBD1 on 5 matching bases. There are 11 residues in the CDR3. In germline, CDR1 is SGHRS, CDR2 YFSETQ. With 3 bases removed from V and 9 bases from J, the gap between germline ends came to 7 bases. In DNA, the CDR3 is TGCGCCAGCAGCTCAGGGCCTGAGCAGTTCTTC. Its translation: CASSSGPEQFF.

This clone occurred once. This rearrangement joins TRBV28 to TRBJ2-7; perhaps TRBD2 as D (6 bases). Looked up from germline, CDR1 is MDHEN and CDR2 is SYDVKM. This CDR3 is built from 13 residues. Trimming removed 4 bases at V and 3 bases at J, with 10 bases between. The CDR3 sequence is CASSSPSDYEQYF. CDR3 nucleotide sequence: TGTGCCAGCAGTTCCCCTAGCGACTACGAGCAGTACTTC.

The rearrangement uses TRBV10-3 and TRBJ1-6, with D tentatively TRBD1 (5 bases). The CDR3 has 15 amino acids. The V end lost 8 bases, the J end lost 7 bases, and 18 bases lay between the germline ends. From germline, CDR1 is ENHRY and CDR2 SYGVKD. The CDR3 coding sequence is TGTGCCATCGGAGACCAGGGAGGTGGGAATTCACCCCTCCACTTT. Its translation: CAIGDQGGGNSPLHF.

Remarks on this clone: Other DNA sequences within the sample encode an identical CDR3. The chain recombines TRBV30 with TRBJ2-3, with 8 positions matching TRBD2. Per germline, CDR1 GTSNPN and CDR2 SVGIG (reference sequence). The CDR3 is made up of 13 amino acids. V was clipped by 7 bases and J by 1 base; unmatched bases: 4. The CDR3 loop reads CAYAGGRTDTQYF. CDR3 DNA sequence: TGTGCCTACGCGGGAGGCCGCACAGATACGCAGTATTTT.

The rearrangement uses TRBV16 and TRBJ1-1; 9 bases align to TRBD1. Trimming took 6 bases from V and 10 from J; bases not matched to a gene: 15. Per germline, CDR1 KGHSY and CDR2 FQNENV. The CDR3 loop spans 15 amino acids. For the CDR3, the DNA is TGTGCCAGCAGTCAGGGACAGGGTACGTTATTGGGAGCTTTCTTT. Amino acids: CASSQGQGTLLGAFF.

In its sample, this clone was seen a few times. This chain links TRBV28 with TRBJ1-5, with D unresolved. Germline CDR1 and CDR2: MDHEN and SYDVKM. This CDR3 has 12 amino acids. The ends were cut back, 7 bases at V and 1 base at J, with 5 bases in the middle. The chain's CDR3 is CASKQSNQPQHF. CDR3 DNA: TGTGCCAGCAAGCAAAGCAATCAGCCCCAGCATTTT.

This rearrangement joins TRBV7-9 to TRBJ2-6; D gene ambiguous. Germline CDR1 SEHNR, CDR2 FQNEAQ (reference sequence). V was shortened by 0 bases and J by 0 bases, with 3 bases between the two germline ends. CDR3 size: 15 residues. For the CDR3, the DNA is TGTGCCAGCAGCTTAGCCCTCTCTGGGGCCAACGTCCTGACTTTC. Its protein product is CASSLALSGANVLTF.

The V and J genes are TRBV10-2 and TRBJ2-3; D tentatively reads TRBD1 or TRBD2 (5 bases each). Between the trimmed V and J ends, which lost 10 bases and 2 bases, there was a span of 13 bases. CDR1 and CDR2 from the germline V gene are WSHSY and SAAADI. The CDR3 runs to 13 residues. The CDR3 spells CATREGNTDTQYF. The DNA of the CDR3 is TGCGCCACCCGCGAGGGGAACACAGATACGCAGTATTTT.

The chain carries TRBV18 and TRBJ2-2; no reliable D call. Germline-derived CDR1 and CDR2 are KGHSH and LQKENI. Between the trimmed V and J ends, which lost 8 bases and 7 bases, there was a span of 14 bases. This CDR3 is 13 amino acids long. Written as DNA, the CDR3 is TGTGCCAGCCATCCCCCGGGTAGCGGGGAGCTGTTTTTT. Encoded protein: CASHPPGSGELFF.

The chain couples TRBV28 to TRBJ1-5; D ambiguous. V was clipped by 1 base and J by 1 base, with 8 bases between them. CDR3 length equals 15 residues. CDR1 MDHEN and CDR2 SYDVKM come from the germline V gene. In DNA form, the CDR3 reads TGTGCCAGCAGTTTATACAGACTCAGCAATCAGCCCCAGCATTTT. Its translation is CASSLYRLSNQPQHF.

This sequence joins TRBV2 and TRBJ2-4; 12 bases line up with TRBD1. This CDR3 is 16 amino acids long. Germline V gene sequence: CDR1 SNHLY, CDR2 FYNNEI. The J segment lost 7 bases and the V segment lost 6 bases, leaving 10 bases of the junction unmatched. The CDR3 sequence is CASSTGTGGIWNIQYF. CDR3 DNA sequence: TGTGCCAGCAGCACCGGGACAGGGGGCATATGGAACATTCAGTACTTC.

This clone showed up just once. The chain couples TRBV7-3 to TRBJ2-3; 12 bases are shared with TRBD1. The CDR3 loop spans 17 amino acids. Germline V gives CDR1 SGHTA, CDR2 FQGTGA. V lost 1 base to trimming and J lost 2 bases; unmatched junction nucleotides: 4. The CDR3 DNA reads TGTGCCAGCAGCTTAATCGGGACAGGGGGCTCCACAGATACGCAGTATTTT. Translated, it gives CASSLIGTGGSTDTQYF.

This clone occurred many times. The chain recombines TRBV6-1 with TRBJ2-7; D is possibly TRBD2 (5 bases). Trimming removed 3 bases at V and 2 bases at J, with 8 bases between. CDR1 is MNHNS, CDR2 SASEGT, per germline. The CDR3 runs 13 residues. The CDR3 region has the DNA TGTGCCAGCAGTGAGAGGGCTCCCTACGAGCAGTACTTC. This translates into CASSERAPYEQYF.

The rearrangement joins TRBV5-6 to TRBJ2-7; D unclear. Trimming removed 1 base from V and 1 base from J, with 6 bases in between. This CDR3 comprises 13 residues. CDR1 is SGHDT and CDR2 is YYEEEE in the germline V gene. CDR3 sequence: CASSLLQSYEQYF. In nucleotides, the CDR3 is TGTGCCAGCAGCTTGCTGCAGTCCTACGAGCAGTACTTC.

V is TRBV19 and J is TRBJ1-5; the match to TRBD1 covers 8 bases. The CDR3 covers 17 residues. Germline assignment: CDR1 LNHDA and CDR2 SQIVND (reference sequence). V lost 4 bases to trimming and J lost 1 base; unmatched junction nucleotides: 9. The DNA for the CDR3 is TGTGCCAGTAGTAGACAACCTGGACAGGGAAGCAATCAGCCCCAGCATTTT. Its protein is CASSRQPGQGSNQPQHF.

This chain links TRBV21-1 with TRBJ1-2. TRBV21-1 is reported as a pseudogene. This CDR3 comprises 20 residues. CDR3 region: CASSIPKTNKSFLTNYGYTF. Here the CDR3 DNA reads TGTGCCAGCAGCATCCCGAAGACGAACAAGTCATTTTTAACTAACTATGGCTACACCTTC.

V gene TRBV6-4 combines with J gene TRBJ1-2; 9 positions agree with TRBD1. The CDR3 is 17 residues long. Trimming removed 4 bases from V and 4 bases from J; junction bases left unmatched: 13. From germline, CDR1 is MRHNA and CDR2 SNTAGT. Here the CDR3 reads CASSVRDRVFSSYGYTF. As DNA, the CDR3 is TGTGCCAGCAGTGTCCGGGACAGGGTTTTTAGTAGCTATGGCTACACCTTC.

The CDR3 region is CASSLVTGQGADTQYF. The CDR3 DNA sequence: TGTGCCAGCAGCTTGGTCACGGGACAGGGGGCGGATACGCAGTATTTT. The chain recombines TRBV11-2 with TRBJ2-3; 12 bases map to TRBD1. The CDR3 has 16 amino acids. Trimming at V came to 3 bases and at J to 6 bases, leaving 7 bases not matched to a gene. Germline loops: CDR1 SGHAT, CDR2 FQNNGV.

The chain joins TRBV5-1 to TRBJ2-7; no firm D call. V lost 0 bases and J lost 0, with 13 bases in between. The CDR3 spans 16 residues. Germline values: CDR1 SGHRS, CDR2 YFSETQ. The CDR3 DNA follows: TGCGCCAGCAGCTTGGATCCCCTCCGAAGCTCCTACGAGCAGTACTTC. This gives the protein CASSLDPLRSSYEQYF.

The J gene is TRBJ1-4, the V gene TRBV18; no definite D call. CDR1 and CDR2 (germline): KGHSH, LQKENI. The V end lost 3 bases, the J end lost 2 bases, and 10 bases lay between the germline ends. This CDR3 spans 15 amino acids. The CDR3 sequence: CASSPNLGTNEKLFF. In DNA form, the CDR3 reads TGTGCCAGCTCACCCAACTTGGGGACTAATGAAAAACTGTTTTTT.

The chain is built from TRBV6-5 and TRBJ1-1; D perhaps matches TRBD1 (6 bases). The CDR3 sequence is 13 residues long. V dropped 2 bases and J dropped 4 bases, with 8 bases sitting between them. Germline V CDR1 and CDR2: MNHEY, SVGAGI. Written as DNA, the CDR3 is TGTGCCAGCAGTTACGCGGACAGCACTGAAGCTTTCTTT. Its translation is CASSYADSTEAFF.

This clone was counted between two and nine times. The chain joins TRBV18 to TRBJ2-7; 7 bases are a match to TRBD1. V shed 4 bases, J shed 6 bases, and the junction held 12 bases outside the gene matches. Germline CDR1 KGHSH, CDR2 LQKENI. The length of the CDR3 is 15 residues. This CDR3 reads CASSRNTGELAEQYF. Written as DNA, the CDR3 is TGTGCCAGCTCACGAAACACAGGGGAATTGGCCGAGCAGTACTTC.